The sequence of this TCR beta chain was determined in a study of human T cells and chemical hapten exposure. Study details: Small volume differences among pooled libraries mainly caused per-sample TCR yield variation. Study findings and constraints: Expanded TCR sets contained significantly more large CDR3 similarity clusters than controls.

TCRdb called the RACE reads again in MiXCR, with one record for every CDR3 protein. There are 50,000 to 70,000 distinct CDR3 sequences in the sample; roughly 10% occur only once, and around 9.5% lies in the top ten. A word on this clonotype: What it binds is not known.

Time point described: pre-sensitization, week 0. The treatment here: therapeutic diphenylcyclopropenone sensitization with weekly scalp DPC. This clonotype originated in a man aged 40-50 years with alopecia areata. Some clones in this sample may be carry-over from other donors' samples. The sample was whole blood, taken in connection with sensitization to the hapten diphenylcyclopropenone (DPC).

CDR3 DNA: TGCGCCAGCAGCCAAGAAGGCAGGGGGCAGTACGAGCAGTACTTC. This gives the protein CASSQEGRGQYEQYF. The chain is built from TRBV4-1 and TRBJ2-7; TRBD1 matches at 8 bases. Germline assignment: CDR1 MGHRA and CDR2 YSYEKL. V lost 0 bases, J lost 4 bases, and 5 bases stayed unmatched. This CDR3 has 15 residues.